This passage covers 11 T cell receptor beta chains from one sample sequenced in a study of tissue T cells after allogeneic stem cell transplantation. Specified time point: mouse harvest day 14 after allogeneic transplant. Each mouse received 10^7 T-cell-depleted marrow cells plus 10^6 splenic CD5+ T cells by tail vein. The assay was immunoSEQ multiplex PCR, and TCRdb's table has in-frame clones only and misses some. Counted here are approximately 7,900 clones, 30% to 35% occurring once; the ten biggest clones make up around 3.3%. Sample: skin. These receptors came from a female BALB/c mouse given C57BL/6 T cells with graft-versus-host disease after an allogeneic hematopoietic cell transplant.

For this clone: The germline and genes are mouse ones. Coverage ceases 1 residue before the CDR3 finishes, and the germline J gene fills in the end. The J gene is TRBJ2-5, the V gene TRBV13-2, with 8 bases fitting TRBD2. This CDR3 is 15 amino acids long. CDR1 is NNHNN and CDR2 is SYGAGS in the germline V gene (reference sequence). Trimming cost V 1 base and J 2 bases; bases outside gene matches: 3. The CDR3 protein is CASGDLGGVQDTQYF. The part of the CDR3 DNA that was read is TGTGCCAGCGGTGATCTGGGGGGTGTCCAAGACACCCAGTAC.

Comments on this clone: The gene symbols are mouse symbols. The read falls 1 residue short of the CDR3 end, and the missing part is taken from the germline J gene. V usage is TRBV26 and J usage is TRBJ2-7; no firm D call. The CDR3 spans 15 residues. CDR1 KGHPV and CDR2 FQNQEV come from the germline V gene (reference sequence). The V and J ends lost 0 bases and 0 bases respectively, with 9 bases between them. CDR3 DNA (partial): TGTGCCAGCAGTCTGTCGACGGGCCCCTCCTATGAACAGTAC. It is translated as CASSLSTGPSYEQY. The full CDR3 protein reads CASSLSTGPSYEQYF.

The table lists this clone with a few counts. Gene names refer to mouse genes. The sequenced fragment ends 1 residue before the CDR3 boundary, so the rest is inferred from the germline J gene. The V gene is TRBV29, the J gene TRBJ1-3, with 8 bases matching TRBD1. Per germline, CDR1 MSHET and CDR2 SYDVDS. The CDR3 spans 13 residues. This chain's CDR3 is CASRTGTGNTLYF. The covered CDR3 bases are TGTGCCTCTCGGACAGGGACTGGAAATACGCTCTAT.

In this sample, this clone is medium-sized. Any gene name here is a mouse gene name. The read halts 1 residue ahead of the CDR3 end, with the missing end drawn from the germline J gene. The chain carries TRBV12-1 and TRBJ2-5; 7 positions agree with TRBD1. Germline V gene sequence: CDR1 SGHSN, CDR2 HYEKVE. The CDR3 has 14 residues. Trimming removed 2 bases from V and 2 bases from J; junction bases left unmatched: 3. The CDR3 sequence: CASSPQGIQDTQYF. The sequenced part of the CDR3 DNA is TGTGCCAGCTCTCCACAGGGGATCCAAGACACCCAGTAC.

With respect to this clone: Gene names are the mouse ones. The read ends 1 residue before the CDR3 terminus; that terminus is restored from the germline J gene. The V and J genes are TRBV1 and TRBJ2-4; TRBD2 matches 13 bases. Germline loops: CDR1 NSQYPW, CDR2 LRSPGD (reference sequence). The CDR3 extends over 16 amino acids. With V trimmed by 1 base and J by 5 bases, 3 bases remained unmatched. The covered CDR3 bases are TGCACCTGCAGTGCAGGGACTGGGGGGGCGAGAAACACCTTGTAC. This sequence encodes CTCSAGTGGARNTLY. The entire CDR3 protein reads CTCSAGTGGARNTLYF. The full variable domain, rest sourced from reference TRBV1 and TRBJ2-4, is VTLLEQNPRWRLVPRGQAVNLRCILKNSQYPWMSWYQQDLQKQLQWLFTLRSPGDKEVKSLPGADYLATRVTDTELRLQVANMSQGRTLYCTCSAGTGGARNTLYFGAGTRLSVL.

This clone has only a few counts. Genes and germline come from the mouse. Coverage ceases 1 residue before the CDR3 finishes, and the germline J gene fills in the end. This chain joins TRBV12-1 and TRBJ2-3, with TRBD2 matching 10 bases. Per the germline V gene, CDR1 is SGHSN and CDR2 is HYEKVE. The CDR3 is made up of 15 amino acids. V lost 3 bases to trimming and J lost 0 bases; unmatched junction nucleotides: 2. CDR3 DNA (partial): TGTGCCAGCTCTAGGGACTGGGGAAGTGCAGAAACGCTGTAT. Amino acid sequence: CASSRDWGSAETLY. The entire CDR3 sequence reads CASSRDWGSAETLYF.

This clone is labeled medium-sized. Germline and genes here are mouse. The read finishes 1 residue shy of the CDR3 end, and the germline J gene is used to complete it. This chain uses TRBV26 with TRBJ1-6, with 11 bases that match TRBD1. TRBJ1-6 is an ORF for which the function is uncertain. This CDR3 comprises 15 residues. V was clipped by 2 bases and J by 7 bases; unmatched bases: 1. The germline V gene encodes CDR1 KGHPV and CDR2 FQNQEV (reference sequence). This chain's CDR3 is CASSLGQGANSPLYF. The CDR3 bases that were read are TGTGCCAGCAGTCTGGGACAGGGGGCCAATTCGCCCCTCTAC.

Comments on this clone: Gene names refer to mouse genes. The CDR3 end lies 1 residue beyond the end of the read and is filled in from the germline J gene. The rearrangement uses TRBV12-1 and TRBJ2-7, with D tentatively TRBD2 (6 bases). Trimming left V 2 bases short and J 4 bases short, with 11 bases between. This CDR3 has 13 residues. Per the germline V gene, CDR1 is SGHSN and CDR2 is HYEKVE. CDR3 DNA (partial): TGTGCCAGCTCTCCCTGCTGGGGATATGAACAGTAC. This codes for CASSPCWGYEQY. The complete CDR3 sequence is CASSPCWGYEQYF. The whole variable domain, remainder taken from reference TRBV12-1 and TRBJ2-7, is DSGVVQSPRHIIKEKGGRSVLTCIPISGHSNVVWYQQTLGKELKFLIQHYEKVERDKGFLPSRFSVQQFDDYHSEMNMSALELEDSAMYFCASSPCWGYEQYFGPGTRLTVL.

Remarks on this clone: Gene names denote mouse genes. Sequencing ends 1 residue short of the CDR3 end; the germline J gene provides the rest. The J gene is TRBJ1-5, the V gene TRBV3; perhaps TRBD1 as D (6 bases). V was pared by 3 bases and J by 7 bases, with 10 bases between. Germline V CDR1 and CDR2: SNHLY, FYNGKV (reference sequence). The CDR3 is 13 residues long. CDR3 DNA, as far as it was read: TGTGCCAGCAGCTTCACAGGGATACAGGCTCCGCTT. This translates into CASSFTGIQAPL. The whole CDR3 protein reads CASSFTGIQAPLF.

This clone showed up just a few times. Gene names refer to mouse genes. The CDR3 end lies 1 residue beyond the end of the read and is filled in from the germline J gene. Other nucleotide sequences from this sample produce the same CDR3. The chain recombines TRBV26 with TRBJ1-1; 9 bases are shared with TRBD1. The germline CDR1 and CDR2 sequences are KGHPV and FQNQEV (reference sequence). Trimming at V came to 4 bases and at J to 3 bases, leaving 0 bases not matched to a gene. There are 13 residues in the CDR3. This CDR3 reads CASSRDRDTEVFF. Partial CDR3 DNA: TGTGCCAGCAGTCGGGACAGGGACACAGAAGTCTTC.

For this clone: Any gene name here is a mouse gene name. The read halts 1 residue ahead of the CDR3 end, with the missing end drawn from the germline J gene. J is TRBJ2-1 and V is TRBV13-3; D is unclear. Between the trimmed V and J ends, which lost 2 bases and 7 bases, there was a span of 10 bases. Per the germline V gene, CDR1 is NNHDY and CDR2 is SYVADS. The CDR3 runs to 13 residues. CDR3 sequence: CASSEQRRAEQFF. CDR3 DNA, as far as it was read: TGTGCCAGCAGTGAACAGAGGAGGGCTGAGCAGTTC.